One and the same sample provided the 30 T cell receptor beta chains below, sequenced in a study of T-cell memory formation after mild COVID-19. TCRdb recomputed calls from the 5' RACE reads with MiXCR, one row per CDR3 protein. The sample lists fewer than 450,000 distinct CDR3 sequences, 24% occurring once. The sample comprised PBMCs or a T cell subset sorted from them (not recorded which). The receptors come from an adult woman who had mild COVID-19 (a few samples of this study predate the infection). Cell type and time point are not known.

In this sample, this clonotype turned up a few times. The chain couples TRBV20-1 to TRBJ1-2, with TRBD1 matching over 9 bases. Germline-derived CDR1 and CDR2 are DFQATT and SNEGSKA (reference sequence). The CDR3 runs 16 residues. Trimming at V came to 0 bases and at J to 5 bases, leaving 10 bases not matched to a gene. The CDR3 loop is CSARDFRTGAGYGYTF. For the CDR3, the DNA is TGCAGTGCTAGAGATTTTCGGACAGGGGCCGGGTATGGCTACACCTTC.

The V call is TRBV18, the J call TRBJ2-1, with TRBD2 matching 7 bases. The V segment lost 3 bases and the J segment 12 bases; nucleotides outside the gene matches: 5. Germline V lookup: CDR1 KGHSH, CDR2 LQKENI. This CDR3 is 12 amino acids long. The CDR3 is CASSPRDYSQFF. The CDR3 region has the DNA TGTGCCAGCTCACCCCGGGACTACTCGCAGTTCTTC. The full variable domain, completed using reference TRBV18 and TRBJ2-1, is NAGVMQNPRHLVRRRGQEARLRCSPMKGHSHVYWYRQLPEEGLKFMVYLQKENIIDESGMPKERFSAEFPKEGPSILRIQQVVRGDSAAYFCASSPRDYSQFFGPGTRLTVL.

A few counts support this clonotype. The chain employs TRBV7-9 and TRBJ1-2; tentatively, D is TRBD1 (5 bases). Germline CDR1 is SEHNR and CDR2 is FQNEAQ (reference sequence). This CDR3 is 14 amino acids long. V was cut by 5 bases and J by 3 bases, with 13 bases left in between. The CDR3 DNA is TGTGCCAGCAGCCAGAACGTGGGGGACTATGGCTACACCTTC. This encodes CASSQNVGDYGYTF.

The J gene is TRBJ2-1, the V gene TRBV24-1; 8 nucleotides align to TRBD2. V was clipped by 0 bases and J by 7 bases; unmatched bases: 7. CDR1 is KGHDR and CDR2 is SFDVKD in the germline V gene. CDR3 size: 16 residues. The CDR3 loop is CATSDLPSGGRNEQFF. The CDR3 DNA is TGTGCCACCAGTGATTTGCCGTCGGGCGGGAGGAATGAGCAGTTCTTC.

This clonotype was detected only a few times. The chain combines TRBV12-3 or TRBV12-4 with TRBJ2-7; 10 positions match TRBD2. Unmatched junction bases numbered 12, after V lost 6 bases and J lost 4 bases. The CDR3 runs to 16 residues. The CDR3 region has the DNA TGTGCCAGCAGCGCATCGGGACTAGCGACAAGTTACGAGCAGTACTTC. Its protein product is CASSASGLATSYEQYF.

This clonotype was picked up a small number of times. J is TRBJ2-2 and V is TRBV4-3; 8 positions match TRBD2. With V trimmed by 2 bases and J by 5 bases, 10 bases remained unmatched. Germline CDR1 and CDR2: LGHNA and YSLEER. The length of the CDR3 is 17 residues. CDR3 sequence: CASSQSTGTSLTGELFF. Here the CDR3 DNA reads TGCGCCAGCAGCCAAAGCACCGGGACTAGTCTTACCGGGGAGCTGTTTTTT.

DNA of the CDR3: TGTGCCAGTAGTAGGGCGTGGACAGGAAAGAACACTGAAGCTTTCTTT. This encodes CASSRAWTGKNTEAFF. The rearrangement joins TRBV19 to TRBJ1-1; TRBD1 matches 7 bases. Per the germline V gene, CDR1 is LNHDA and CDR2 is SQIVND (reference sequence). CDR3 length: 16 amino acids. Trimming took 4 bases from V and 1 from J; bases not matched to a gene: 9.

V is TRBV5-5 and J is TRBJ2-3; weak D call: TRBD2 (6 bases). There are 15 residues in the CDR3. Trimming removed 1 base at V and 2 bases at J, with 11 bases between. From germline, CDR1 is SGHKS and CDR2 YYEKEE (reference sequence). The CDR3 nucleotides read TGTGCCAGCAGCTTGCACGGGAGACCCACAGATACGCAGTATTTT. Protein sequence: CASSLHGRPTDTQYF.

This sequence joins TRBV5-5 and TRBJ2-5, with D maybe TRBD1 (8 bases). Germline-derived CDR1 and CDR2 are SGHKS and YYEKEE (reference sequence). The CDR3 spans 14 residues. V dropped 1 base and J dropped 7 bases, with 14 bases sitting between them. The CDR3, as DNA: TGTGCCAGCAGCTTGAGAACAGGGGGGGGGACCCAGTACTTC. This sequence encodes CASSLRTGGGTQYF. The whole variable domain, filled in from reference TRBV5-5 and TRBJ2-5, reads DAGVTQSPTHLIKTRGQQVTLRCSPISGHKSVSWYQQVLGQGPQFIFQYYEKEERGRGNFPDRFSARQFPNYSSELNVNALLLGDSALYLCASSLRTGGGTQYFGPGTRLLVL.

The chain carries TRBV7-6 and TRBJ1-6; a weak D match, TRBD1 (5 bases). Trimming removed 5 bases at V and 8 bases at J, with 10 bases between. In germline, CDR1 is SGHVS, CDR2 FNYEAQ. This CDR3 region has 13 residues. The CDR3 sequence is CASSRGVDSPLHF. CDR3 nucleotide sequence: TGTGCCAGCAGCCGGGGGGTTGATTCACCCCTCCACTTT.

The chain carries TRBV5-5 and TRBJ1-1; no firm D call. Germline CDR1 reads SGHKS; CDR2 reads YYEKEE (reference sequence). This CDR3 comprises 14 residues. V was pared by 0 bases and J by 1 base, with 7 bases between. CDR3 loop: CASSLGYRNTEAFF. Here the CDR3 DNA reads TGTGCCAGCAGCTTGGGGTACAGGAACACTGAAGCTTTCTTT.

This clonotype has more than one count but fewer than ten. The V gene is TRBV5-1, the J gene TRBJ2-1; 7 bases fit TRBD2. Germline trimming cut 6 bases from V and 1 base from J; bases unmatched to any gene: 10. This CDR3 contains 16 residues. CDR1 and CDR2 from the germline V gene are SGHRS and YFSETQ. CDR3 DNA: TGCGCCAGCACGGTTGACGGGAGGCAGTCCTACAATGAGCAGTTCTTC. Protein sequence: CASTVDGRQSYNEQFF. Based on the CDR3 plus reference TRBV5-1 and TRBJ2-1, the full variable domain is KAGVTQTPRYLIKTRGQQVTLSCSPISGHRSVSWYQQTPGQGLQFLFEYFSETQRNKGNFPGRFSGRQFSNSRSEMNVSTLELGDSALYLCASTVDGRQSYNEQFFGPGTRLTVL.

The CDR3 reads CASSVGGARDYEQYF. The CDR3 DNA follows: TGTGCCAGCAGCGTAGGGGGTGCCAGGGACTACGAGCAGTACTTC. The chain uses TRBV9 and TRBJ2-7, with a weak D call TRBD1 (5 bases). Germline V gene sequence: CDR1 SGDLS, CDR2 YYNGEE. There are 15 residues in the CDR3. Trimming stripped 0 bases from V and 3 bases from J, with 13 bases between.

This clonotype was seen more than once but under ten times. J is TRBJ2-7 and V is TRBV7-9; 9 bases agree with TRBD1. The CDR3 length is 15 residues. Germline values: CDR1 SEHNR, CDR2 FQNEAQ (reference sequence). Losses at the gene ends were 4 bases for V and 5 bases for J; bases not matched to a gene: 9. Here the CDR3 DNA reads TGTGCCAGCAGCTCATCCGGACAGGGGCTGAACGAGCAGTACTTC. Amino acid sequence: CASSSSGQGLNEQYF.

This clonotype was observed a handful of times. This chain connects TRBV11-3 to TRBJ1-3; D is undetermined. The CDR3 runs 14 residues. CDR1 and CDR2 (germline): SGHNT, YENEEA. V shed 5 bases and J shed 1 base, with 9 bases lying between them. The CDR3 DNA sequence: TGTGCCAGCAGCAGTTTGGGGTCTGGAAACACCATATATTTT. Translating gives CASSSLGSGNTIYF. The full variable domain, its missing parts supplied by reference TRBV11-3 and TRBJ1-3, is EAGVVQSPRYKIIEKKQPVAFWCNPISGHNTLYWYLQNLGQGPELLIRYENEEAVDDSQLPKDRFSAERLKGVDSTLKIQPAELGDSAVYLCASSSLGSGNTIYFGEGSWLTVV.

This sequence joins TRBV18 and TRBJ2-7, with 12 nucleotides matching TRBD2. CDR3 length: 15 amino acids. V lost 5 bases to trimming and J lost 7 bases; unmatched junction nucleotides: 9. Germline CDR1 is KGHSH and CDR2 is LQKENI. The CDR3 spells CASSSPGLAGGEQYF. The CDR3 DNA reads TGTGCCAGCTCATCCCCGGGACTAGCGGGTGGGGAGCAGTACTTC.

This clonotype has a handful of counts. Mismatch with germline at one junction end may stem from a read error. In DNA form, the CDR3 reads TGTGCTAGCAGCTCGACAGGGTTAGGGGAGACCCAGTACTTC. Its protein product is CASSSTGLGETQYF. This rearrangement joins TRBV7-7 to TRBJ2-5, with 7 bases fitting TRBD1. The CDR3 is made up of 14 amino acids. Germline V gene data show CDR1 as SSHAT and CDR2 as FNYEAQ (reference sequence).

J is TRBJ2-3 and V is TRBV15, with 8 bases that match TRBD2. V trimming: 1 base; J trimming: 0 bases; junction bases outside the gene matches: 3. The CDR3 runs 16 residues. The germline V gene encodes CDR1 LNHNV and CDR2 YYDKDF (reference sequence). The CDR3 protein is CATSRGPSGSTDTQYF. In DNA form, the CDR3 reads TGTGCCACCAGCAGAGGACCTAGCGGGAGCACAGATACGCAGTATTTT. Looking up the rest from reference TRBV15 and TRBJ2-3 gives the full variable domain: DAMVIQNPRYQVTQFGKPVTLSCSQTLNHNVMYWYQQKSSQAPKLLFHYYDKDFNNEADTPDNFQSRRPNTSFCFLDIRSPGLGDTAMYLCATSRGPSGSTDTQYFGPGTRLTVL.

The gene calls are TRBV5-1 and TRBJ1-1; 9 nucleotides match TRBD1. Per the germline V gene, CDR1 is SGHRS and CDR2 is YFSETQ. This CDR3 comprises 14 residues. V was clipped by 4 bases and J by 5 bases; unmatched bases: 6. The CDR3 nucleotides are TGCGCCAGCAGCGGAGGGACAGGGAAGACTGAAGCTTTCTTT. Translating it yields CASSGGTGKTEAFF.

This chain uses TRBV12-3 or TRBV12-4 with TRBJ1-5; 7 bases fit TRBD1. This CDR3 comprises 14 residues. V gave up 5 bases and J gave up 4 bases; unmatched junction bases: 5. The CDR3 DNA sequence: TGTGCCAGCAGTGAACAGACAGGGAATCAGCCCCAGCATTTT. It yields the protein CASSEQTGNQPQHF.

This clonotype was picked up many times. V gene TRBV7-6 combines with J gene TRBJ2-5; 9 nucleotides agree with TRBD1. Germline CDR1 and CDR2: SGHVS and FNYEAQ. Trimming removed 1 base from V and 2 bases from J; junction bases left unmatched: 5. The CDR3 is made up of 16 amino acids. As DNA, the CDR3 is TGTGCCAGCAGCTTAGGGCTGGGACAGGGTCAAGAGACCCAGTACTTC. This encodes CASSLGLGQGQETQYF. The full variable domain, rest sourced from reference TRBV7-6 and TRBJ2-5, is GAGVSQSPRYKVTKRGQDVALRCDPISGHVSLYWYRQALGQGPEFLTYFNYEAQQDKSGLPNDRFSAERPEGSISTLTIQRTEQRDSAMYRCASSLGLGQGQETQYFGPGTRLLVL.

The V gene is TRBV7-9, the J gene TRBJ2-3; the D gene is possibly TRBD2 (6 bases). The CDR3 is 14 amino acids. Trimming took 6 bases from V and 5 from J, leaving 15 bases between them. Germline V lookup: CDR1 SEHNR, CDR2 FQNEAQ (reference sequence). CDR3 amino acids: CASSRGFSEDTQYF. The CDR3 DNA sequence: TGTGCCAGCAGTCGGGGGTTTTCTGAAGATACGCAGTATTTT.

This chain connects TRBV7-2 to TRBJ2-5; D perhaps matches TRBD2 (6 bases). The ends were cut back, 1 base at V and 5 bases at J, with 11 bases in the middle. Germline V gene sequence: CDR1 SGHTA, CDR2 FQGNSA. CDR3 length: 14 residues. CDR3 bases: TGTGCCAGCAGCTTAGGTGTTAGCGGTGAGACCCAGTACTTC. It yields the protein CASSLGVSGETQYF.

This clonotype has just a few counts. The rearrangement uses TRBV18 and TRBJ2-3, with a possible D match to TRBD1 (5 bases). V dropped 3 bases and J dropped 1 base, with 11 bases sitting between them. The CDR3 has 15 amino acids. The germline V gene encodes CDR1 KGHSH and CDR2 LQKENI. The CDR3 nucleotides are TGTGCCAGCTCACCCTCAGGGAAGGGCACAGATACGCAGTATTTT. This translates into CASSPSGKGTDTQYF.

This clonotype was found a few times. The gene calls are TRBV5-1 and TRBJ2-4, with unresolved D. V was trimmed by 0 bases and J by 7 bases, leaving 8 bases between them. The germline CDR1 and CDR2 sequences are SGHRS and YFSETQ. The CDR3 consists of 13 residues. This CDR3 is CASSLGERNIQYF. The CDR3 DNA reads TGCGCCAGCAGCTTGGGGGAAAGGAACATTCAGTACTTC.

The rearrangement joins TRBV4-1 to TRBJ2-1; a weak D match, TRBD1 (6 bases). The CDR3 covers 15 residues. Trimming left V 0 bases short and J 3 bases short, with 9 bases between. The germline V gene has CDR1 MGHRA and CDR2 YSYEKL. The CDR3 region is CASSQDGTSYNEQFF. In DNA, the CDR3 is TGCGCCAGCAGCCAAGATGGGACAAGCTACAATGAGCAGTTCTTC.

This chain joins TRBV24-1 and TRBJ1-5, with a possible D match to TRBD1 (5 bases). The V and J ends lost 6 bases and 7 bases respectively, with 12 bases between them. The CDR3 totals 13 residues. Germline loops: CDR1 KGHDR, CDR2 SFDVKD. CDR3: CATSTEQGQPQHF. For the CDR3, the DNA is TGTGCCACCAGTACGGAGCAGGGCCAGCCCCAGCATTTT.

This clonotype was counted only a few times. This chain links TRBV7-9 with TRBJ2-5; 8 bases are shared with TRBD2. The CDR3 has 15 residues. The junction had 3 bases not matched to a gene; V was cut back by 1 base and J by 2 bases. CDR1 is SEHNR and CDR2 is FQNEAQ in the germline V gene (reference sequence). The chain's CDR3 is CASSLELAAQETQYF. The DNA of the CDR3 is TGTGCCAGCAGCTTAGAACTAGCGGCGCAAGAGACCCAGTACTTC.

DNA of the CDR3: TGTGCCAGCAGCGGACGAGAAACAGCCATCTACGAGCAGTACTTC. This gives the protein CASSGRETAIYEQYF. The chain links TRBV9 to TRBJ2-7; D unresolved. The V gene lost 3 bases and the J gene lost 3 bases, with 16 bases spanning the gap. The germline CDR1 and CDR2 sequences are SGDLS and YYNGEE. This CDR3 contains 15 residues.

Remarks on this clonotype: Given a much more abundant clone one base away, this may be a read error. V and J are TRBV5-1 and TRBJ1-2, with 9 bases lining up with TRBD1. Germline lookup yields CDR1 SGHRS and CDR2 YFSETQ. The CDR3 consists of 14 residues. J gave up 4 bases and V 4 bases, and 5 bases lay outside the gene matches. CDR3 amino acids: CASSDGQGSYGYTF. For the CDR3, the DNA is TGCGCCAGCAGCGACGGACAGGGGTCCTATGGCTACACCTTC.